This T cell receptor beta chain was profiled in a study of blood T cell repertoires in COVID-19. Recruitment covered about two dozen US areas and drew participants whose ages spanned roughly 18 to 89 years. Clinical history as reported by participants underpinned cohort assignment. Two negative PCRs, clearance, or symptom resolution characterized the recovered Cohort 3 donors. Clones were sequenced by immunoSEQ multiplex PCR, and TCRdb holds only the in-frame ones, with some missing. The sample shows more than 300,000 clones, under 85% of them seen only once. This CDR3 contains 15 residues. Per germline, CDR1 LGHNA and CDR2 YSLEER. Trimming shortened V by 1 base and J by 4 bases, and 10 bases separated the two germline ends.

The sample consisted of PBMCs or T cells enriched from blood (not recorded which). This chain joins TRBV4-3 and TRBJ2-2; D possibly corresponds to TRBD2 (5 bases). This receptor was identified in a woman aged 45-60 years who had recovered from COVID-19. CDR3 coding DNA: TGCGCCAGCAGCCAAGCGGGATCGGTCACCGGGGAGCTGTTTTTT. Protein product: CASSQAGSVTGELFF.